The following is a T cell receptor (beta chain) sequence with its context. RNA was isolated and reverse transcribed to cDNA, the sequencing template. Sequenced by immunoSEQ multiplex PCR; TCRdb stores in-frame clones only, minus some. This table holds some 14,000 clones, roughly 55% found once. V gave up 4 bases and J gave up 3 bases; unmatched junction bases: 3. The CDR3 length is 13 residues. Germline CDR1 is GTSNPN and CDR2 is SVGIG (reference sequence). The source of the sample is a study of CD8+ T cells in alopecia areata. As part of sample collection, lesional scalp punch biopsies and peripheral blood were taken from alopecia areata patients.

The V gene is TRBV30, the J gene TRBJ2-1, with 7 bases lining up with TRBD1. This sequence was found in a human donor with alopecia areata. Sequenced here: skin, sampled at week 0. CDR3 region: CAWTGDSYNEQFF. The CDR3 DNA reads as TGTGCCTGGACTGGGGACAGCTACAATGAGCAGTTCTTC. Using reference TRBV30 and TRBJ2-1 for the parts outside the CDR3, the full variable domain is SQTIHQWPATLVQPVGSPLSLECTVEGTSNPNLYWYRQAAGRGLQLLFYSVGIGQISSEVPQNLSASRPQDRQFILSSKKLLLSDSGFYLCAWTGDSYNEQFFGPGTRLTVL.